The text below deals with one TCR beta chain. This sample also contains other DNA sequences that code for the same CDR3. The sample originates from a study of shared clonotypes between healthy human individuals. In germline, CDR1 is SEHNR, CDR2 FQNEAQ (reference sequence). The ends were cut back, 5 bases at V and 1 base at J, with 11 bases in the middle. The CDR3 extends over 14 amino acids. The protocol was immunoSEQ multiplex PCR, while the TCRdb copy is restricted to in-frame clones and leaves out a portion. The sample lists 2,500,000 or so clones, around 92% occurring once. The chain has TRBV7-9 and TRBJ1-1, with D tentatively TRBD1 (5 bases). The sequence was collected from a young man in good health. Some clones in this sample may be carry-over from other donors' samples. Material: naive CD4+ T cells from PBMCs. The subset is: CD45RA+ positively selected. The CDR3 DNA sequence: TGTGCCAGCAGCAAGCAGGGAGGGAACACTGAAGCTTTCTTT. It yields the protein CASSKQGGNTEAFF.